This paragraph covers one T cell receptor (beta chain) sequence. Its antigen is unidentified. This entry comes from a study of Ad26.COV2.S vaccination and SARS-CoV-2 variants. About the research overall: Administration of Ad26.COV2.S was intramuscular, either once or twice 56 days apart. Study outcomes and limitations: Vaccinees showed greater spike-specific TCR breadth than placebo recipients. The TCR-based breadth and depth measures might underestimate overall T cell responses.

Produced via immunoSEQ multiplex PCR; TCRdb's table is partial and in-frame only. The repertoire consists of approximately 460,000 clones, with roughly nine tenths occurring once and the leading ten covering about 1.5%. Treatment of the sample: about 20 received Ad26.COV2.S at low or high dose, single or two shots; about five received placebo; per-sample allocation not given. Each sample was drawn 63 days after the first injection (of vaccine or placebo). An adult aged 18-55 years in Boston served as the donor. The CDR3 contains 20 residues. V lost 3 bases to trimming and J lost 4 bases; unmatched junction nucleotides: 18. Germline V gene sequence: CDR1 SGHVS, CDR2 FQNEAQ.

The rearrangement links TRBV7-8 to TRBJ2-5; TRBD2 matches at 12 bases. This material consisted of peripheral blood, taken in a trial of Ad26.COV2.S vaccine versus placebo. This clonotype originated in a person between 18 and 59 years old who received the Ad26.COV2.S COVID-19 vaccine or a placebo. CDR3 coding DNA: TGTGCCAGCAGCTTGCATCTCCTAGCGGGAGGGCCCAAGGGTGGAGAGACCCAGTACTTC. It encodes CASSLHLLAGGPKGGETQYF. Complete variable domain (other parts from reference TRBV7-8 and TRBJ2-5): GAGVSQSPRYKVAKRGQDVALRCDPISGHVSLFWYQQALGQGPEFLTYFQNEAQLDKSGLPSDRFFAERPEGSVSTLKIQRTQQEDSAVYLCASSLHLLAGGPKGGETQYFGPGTRLLVL.